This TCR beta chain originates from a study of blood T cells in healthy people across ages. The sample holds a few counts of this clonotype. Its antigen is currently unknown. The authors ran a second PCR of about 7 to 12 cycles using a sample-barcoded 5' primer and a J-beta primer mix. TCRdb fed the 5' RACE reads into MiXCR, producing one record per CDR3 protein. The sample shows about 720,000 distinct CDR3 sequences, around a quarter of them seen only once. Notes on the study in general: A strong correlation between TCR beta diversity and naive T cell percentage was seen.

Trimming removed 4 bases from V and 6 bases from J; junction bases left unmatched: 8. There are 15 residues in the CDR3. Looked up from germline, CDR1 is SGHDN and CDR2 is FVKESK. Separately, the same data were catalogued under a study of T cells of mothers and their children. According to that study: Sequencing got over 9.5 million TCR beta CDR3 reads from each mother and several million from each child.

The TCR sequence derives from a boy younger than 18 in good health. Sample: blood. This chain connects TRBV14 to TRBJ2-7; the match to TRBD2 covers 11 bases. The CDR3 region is CASSRTSGSVGEQYF. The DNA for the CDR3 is TGTGCCAGCAGCCGAACTAGCGGGAGTGTTGGCGAGCAGTACTTC.